The clone carrying this T cell receptor (beta chain) was detected ten times or more. What it recognizes is unknown. The CDR3 covers 14 residues. The germline V gene has CDR1 MNHNY and CDR2 SVGAGI (reference sequence). The trim removed 10 bases at V and 1 base at J, leaving 4 bases unmatched. Time point defined: sample taken at primary tumor resection. Sequencing was performed on whole RNA extracted from tumor and nontumor lung tissue, or from frozen PBMC, and the material was left unsorted. The data stem from a study of spatial heterogeneity in lung cancer. Notes on the study in general: Expanded alpha and beta TCR counts within tumors tracked tumor mutation counts.

Each molecule of TCR cDNA was tagged with one unique molecular identifier. MiXCR was run by TCRdb on the 5' RACE reads, yielding one entry per CDR3 protein. Of 5,200 or so distinct CDR3 sequences in the sample, roughly 7.4% were seen once. This sequence was found in a male donor with early-stage non-small cell lung cancer. The chain carries TRBV6-6 and TRBJ2-2, with 9 bases identical to TRBD2. The sample here was lung tumor tissue, taken at surgery. The CDR3 region has the DNA TGTGCCATCCGACTAGCGGTGAACACCGGGGAGCTGTTTTTT. It encodes CAIRLAVNTGELFF.